The clone carrying this T cell receptor beta chain has a single count. The antigen is not known. This table comes from immunoSEQ multiplex PCR, and its TCRdb copy is limited to in-frame clones, with some not included. The sample carries a few million clones, 85% to 95% recorded once. The CDR3 covers 16 residues. The germline gives CDR1 LGHNA, CDR2 YNFKEQ. V shed 0 bases, J shed 2 bases, and the junction held 4 bases outside the gene matches. The sample belongs to a study of shared clonotypes between healthy human individuals. Across the study: Three plates were used per donor for CD4 naive, three for CD4 memory, two for CD8 naive and one for CD8 memory. Findings and limits, study-wide: Naive CD4 clonotypes were shared across several donors at about 5.3%. Across subsets, estimated richness was generally greater for naive than for memory populations.

V usage is TRBV4-2 and J usage is TRBJ2-1; TRBD1 matches at 7 bases. This TCR came from a man aged 18 to 30 in good health. Some clones in this sample may be carry-over from other donors' samples. The specimen sequenced was naive CD4+ T cells from PBMCs. The subset was: CD45RA+ positively selected. The CDR3 region has the DNA TGTGCCAGCAGCCAAGACCGGGACAGACCCTACAATGAGCAGTTCTTC. It specifies CASSQDRDRPYNEQFF.